The 8 T cell receptor beta chains listed next were all sequenced from one sample in a study of post-analysis software for immune sequencing data. The TCR beta cDNA libraries carried unique molecular identifiers. TCRdb reprocessed the PCR reads with MiXCR, giving one entry per CDR3 protein. The sample includes about 200,000 distinct CDR3 sequences, around 29% of them seen just once. Findings and limits, study-wide: TRBV segments more frequent in patients than in controls numbered five and included TRBV5-6, TRBV5-1 and TRBV20-1.

Antigen specificity for these receptors is unknown. Material: blood. The receptors were gathered from a girl younger than 18 with multiple sclerosis.

This clonotype has a count of ten or more. The V gene is TRBV29-1, the J gene TRBJ1-2; D remains ambiguous. The CDR3 is 13 residues long. The germline V gene encodes CDR1 SQVTM and CDR2 ANQGSEA. Trimming shortened V by 0 bases and J by 8 bases, and 13 bases separated the two germline ends. The CDR3 coding sequence is TGCAGCGTTGAAGATGAGACTTTCTACGGCTACACCTTC. The encoded protein is CSVEDETFYGYTF. Full variable domain (remainder filled in from reference TRBV29-1 and TRBJ1-2): SAVISQKPSRDICQRGTSLTIQCQVDSQVTMMFWYRQQPGQSLTLIATANQGSEATYESGFVIDKFPISRPNLTFSTLTVSNMSPEDSSIYLCSVEDETFYGYTFGSGTRLTVV.

V usage is TRBV15 and J usage is TRBJ2-2; 8 positions match TRBD1. Germline CDR1 and CDR2: LNHNV and YYDKDF (reference sequence). This CDR3 contains 14 residues. The J segment lost 0 bases and the V segment lost 9 bases, leaving 3 bases of the junction unmatched. The CDR3 DNA follows: TGTGCCACGGAACAGGGGGCGAACACCGGGGAGCTGTTTTTT. It encodes CATEQGANTGELFF.

This clonotype was detected ten times or more. The chain uses TRBV12-3 or TRBV12-4 and TRBJ2-5; possibly TRBD1 for D (5 bases). Trimming shortened V by 7 bases and J by 2 bases, and 14 bases separated the two germline ends. This CDR3 comprises 14 residues. This CDR3 is CASTRAGQQETQYF. As DNA, the CDR3 is TGTGCCAGCACCCGGGCCGGACAACAAGAGACCCAGTACTTC.

Only a few counts were recorded for this clonotype. V and J are TRBV24-1 and TRBJ1-2; D might be TRBD1 (6 bases). Per germline, CDR1 KGHDR and CDR2 SFDVKD. V was trimmed by 2 bases and J by 6 bases, leaving 12 bases between them. The CDR3 runs 14 residues. The CDR3 DNA follows: TGTGCCACCAGTGATTCCAGGGGCGGGAATGGCTACACCTTC. The encoded protein is CATSDSRGGNGYTF.

This clonotype has more than one count but fewer than ten. This sequence joins TRBV2 and TRBJ1-1; tentatively, D is TRBD1 (5 bases). Germline-derived CDR1 and CDR2 are SNHLY and FYNNEI. The CDR3 consists of 14 residues. The ends were cut back, 2 bases at V and 2 bases at J, with 9 bases in the middle. CDR3 bases: TGTGCCAGCAGTGAAACGACAGTTAACACTGAAGCTTTCTTT. Translated, it gives CASSETTVNTEAFF.

This clonotype occurred many times. The CDR3: CASSLSLAGGPQETQYF. In DNA, the CDR3 is TGTGCCAGCAGTTTATCTCTAGCGGGAGGCCCTCAAGAGACCCAGTACTTC. The gene calls are TRBV28 and TRBJ2-5, with 11 bases identical to TRBD2. The germline V gene encodes CDR1 MDHEN and CDR2 SYDVKM. The CDR3 runs 17 residues. V lost 1 base, J lost 2 bases, and 6 bases stayed unmatched.

This rearrangement joins TRBV4-2 to TRBJ1-4; 7 bases align to TRBD1. J was trimmed by 5 bases and V by 3 bases; bases with no gene match: 12. CDR3 length equals 17 residues. Germline-derived CDR1 and CDR2 are LGHNA and YNFKEQ. For the CDR3, the DNA is TGTGCCAGCAGCCACGGACTTCGACAGGGCTCGAATGAAAAACTGTTTTTT. Its translation: CASSHGLRQGSNEKLFF.

This clonotype has ten or more counts. The rearrangement joins TRBV7-9 to TRBJ2-1, with D unresolved. V gave up 0 bases and J gave up 8 bases, with 8 bases separating them. There are 13 residues in the CDR3. The germline V gene has CDR1 SEHNR and CDR2 FQNEAQ (reference sequence). The CDR3 loop is CASSLAREYEQFF. The CDR3 DNA follows: TGTGCCAGCAGCTTAGCGAGAGAATATGAGCAGTTCTTC.